The 9 T cell receptor beta chains given below trace back to one sample, sequenced in a study of naive and memory T cell subsets. An equimolar mix of two oligonucleotides served as the beta constant-region primer for TRBC1 and TRBC2. TCRdb used MiXCR to reprocess the UMI-ligation and nested PCR reads, holding one entry per CDR3 protein. This sample has 77,000 or so distinct CDR3 sequences; less than 15% occur once, and the top ten carry approximately 0.94%. The sequencing sample was made of central memory CD4+ T cells from blood. The source is a human donor in good health.

The CDR3 loop is CASSWVAGGNNEQFF. In DNA, the CDR3 is TGTGCCAGCAGCTGGGTAGCGGGAGGGAACAATGAGCAGTTCTTC. The V gene is TRBV7-2, the J gene TRBJ2-1; 11 bases match TRBD2. Germline CDR1 and CDR2: SGHTA and FQGNSA. Trimming cost V 4 bases and J 5 bases; bases outside gene matches: 4. This CDR3 contains 15 residues.

This clonotype has a handful of counts. The gene calls are TRBV4-2 and TRBJ1-5, with D tentatively TRBD1 (6 bases). The CDR3 spans 15 residues. The germline gives CDR1 LGHNA, CDR2 YNFKEQ. Trimming took off 4 bases at V and 3 bases at J, with 13 bases between the two ends. CDR3 coding DNA: TGTGCCAGCAGCCCCTTTACAGGGAACAATCAGCCCCAGCATTTT. Translation gives CASSPFTGNNQPQHF.

This clonotype was recorded at least ten times. The chain combines TRBV20-1 with TRBJ1-3; 9 nucleotides match TRBD1. J was trimmed by 0 bases and V by 3 bases; bases with no gene match: 3. The CDR3 has 15 residues. CDR1 is DFQATT and CDR2 is SNEGSKA in the germline V gene (reference sequence). The CDR3 region is CSARPTGGSGNTIYF. CDR3 nucleotides: TGCAGTGCTAGGCCGACAGGGGGCTCTGGAAACACCATATATTTT.

This clonotype was picked up a small number of times. The chain recombines TRBV5-5 with TRBJ1-1; a weak D match, TRBD1 (5 bases). V was clipped by 4 bases and J by 0 bases, with 19 bases between them. This CDR3 has 17 residues. CDR1 and CDR2 from the germline V gene are SGHKS and YYEKEE (reference sequence). CDR3 bases: TGTGCCAGCAGCCGGGGAGGGGTCCTCTACATGAACACTGAAGCTTTCTTT. Protein: CASSRGGVLYMNTEAFF.

This clonotype occurred a few times. CDR3 sequence reads: CASSSYQGANEKLFF. CDR3 DNA sequence: TGTGCCAGCAGCTCGTATCAGGGGGCTAATGAAAAACTGTTTTTT. The chain uses TRBV7-9 and TRBJ1-4; 7 bases line up with TRBD1. This CDR3 contains 15 residues. CDR1 is SEHNR and CDR2 is FQNEAQ in the germline V gene (reference sequence). Trimming cost V 4 bases and J 3 bases; bases outside gene matches: 5.

In this sample, this clonotype turned up many times. The rearrangement links TRBV10-3 to TRBJ2-1; 14 nucleotides align to TRBD2. Germline assignment: CDR1 ENHRY and CDR2 SYGVKD. Germline trimming cut 3 bases from V and 8 bases from J; bases unmatched to any gene: 6. The CDR3 totals 16 residues. CDR3 nucleotide sequence: TGTGCCATCAGTGACCAGGGGACTAGCGGGAGTTATGAGCAGTTCTTC. Translated, it gives CAISDQGTSGSYEQFF.

This clonotype was picked up many times. The chain couples TRBV6-5 to TRBJ2-1; 8 bases match TRBD2. The CDR3 consists of 18 residues. In germline, CDR1 is MNHEY, CDR2 SVGAGI. J lost 7 bases, V lost 5 bases, and 19 bases had no gene match. The CDR3 DNA reads TGTGCCAGCAGTCCCGCCGGAACTAGCGGCCGGGGTTGGAATGAGCAGTTCTTC. This encodes CASSPAGTSGRGWNEQFF.

This clonotype was recorded a few times. J is TRBJ1-5 and V is TRBV11-3; D call uncertain. Germline-derived CDR1 and CDR2 are SGHNT and YENEEA. Trimming pared 1 base from V and 5 bases from J, leaving 15 bases between. This CDR3 is 16 amino acids long. CDR3 protein: CASSLVKPRRYQPQHF. The CDR3 region has the DNA TGTGCCAGCAGCTTAGTTAAACCCAGGCGATATCAGCCCCAGCATTTT.

V and J are TRBV7-9 and TRBJ1-5; D uncertain. The V gene lost 5 bases and the J gene lost 0 bases, with 5 bases spanning the gap. The CDR3 loop spans 13 amino acids. From germline, CDR1 is SEHNR and CDR2 FQNEAQ (reference sequence). The CDR3 sequence: CASSAYSNQPQHF. The CDR3 bases are TGTGCCAGCAGCGCTTATAGCAATCAGCCCCAGCATTTT.